These 12 T cell receptor beta chains share one sample of origin, sequenced in a study of OX40 agonist ivuxolimab in advanced cancers. Produced via immunoSEQ multiplex PCR; TCRdb's table is partial and in-frame only. The profile shows tens of thousands of clones, over 90% of them singletons. This material consisted of CD4+ or CD8+ T cells sorted from blood, taken in a trial of the OX40 agonist ivuxolimab. These receptors originate from an adult with an advanced solid tumor such as melanoma, head and neck, liver or kidney cancer.

The CDR3, as DNA: TGTGCCAGCAGCTTGGGGCAGGGGGTCTACAATGAGCAGTTCTTC. Protein sequence: CASSLGQGVYNEQFF. The chain employs TRBV11-3 and TRBJ2-1; 7 bases agree with TRBD1. The CDR3 totals 15 residues. Looked up from germline, CDR1 is SGHNT and CDR2 is YENEEA. Germline trimming cut 3 bases from V and 3 bases from J; bases unmatched to any gene: 5.

V gene TRBV6-1 combines with J gene TRBJ1-1; the D gene is possibly TRBD1 (5 bases). The CDR3 is 16 residues long. The germline V and J ends were trimmed by 3 bases and 1 base, with 15 bases remaining between them. Germline V gene sequence: CDR1 MNHNS, CDR2 SASEGT. The CDR3, as DNA: TGTGCCAGCAGTGACCAATCCGACAGCGCGAACACTGAAGCTTTCTTT. Its protein product is CASSDQSDSANTEAFF.

This chain joins TRBV7-9 and TRBJ2-2, with D maybe TRBD1 (6 bases). The CDR3 spans 13 residues. Germline-derived CDR1 and CDR2 are SEHNR and FQNEAQ (reference sequence). V dropped 5 bases and J dropped 8 bases, with 12 bases sitting between them. The DNA of the CDR3 is TGTGCCAGCAGCCTACAGGGATCGGGGGAGCTGTTTTTT. Protein sequence: CASSLQGSGELFF.

The rearrangement links TRBV6-1 to TRBJ2-7; 10 positions match TRBD1. This CDR3 comprises 13 residues. Trimming removed 10 bases from V and 1 base from J; junction bases left unmatched: 4. Germline V gives CDR1 MNHNS, CDR2 SASEGT. CDR3 bases: TGTGCCACCCCGGGACAGGGGTCCTACGAGCAGTACTTC. Translation: CATPGQGSYEQYF.

This chain uses TRBV9 with TRBJ2-5; TRBD2 matches at 7 bases. V shed 2 bases and J 1 base; nucleotides not matched to a gene: 2. Germline CDR1 and CDR2: SGDLS and YYNGEE. This CDR3 region has 14 residues. DNA of the CDR3: TGTGCCAGCAGCGTGGGACTAACCCAAGAGACCCAGTACTTC. Amino acid sequence: CASSVGLTQETQYF.

CDR3 bases: TGTGCCAGCAGCTTCGGTTCACAAGAGACCCAGTACTTC. The encoded protein is CASSFGSQETQYF. This chain links TRBV7-6 with TRBJ2-5; D is ambiguous. The CDR3 consists of 13 residues. V dropped 3 bases and J dropped 2 bases, with 7 bases sitting between them. Germline loops: CDR1 SGHVS, CDR2 FNYEAQ.

The chain employs TRBV5-1 and TRBJ2-1, with D hard to call. The ends were cut back, 1 base at V and 6 bases at J, with 14 bases in the middle. The CDR3 contains 15 residues. Germline lookup yields CDR1 SGHRS and CDR2 YFSETQ. The CDR3 nucleotides are TGCGCCAGCAGCTTGCGCCTAGGGTTGAGCAATGAGCAGTTCTTC. Translated, it gives CASSLRLGLSNEQFF.

This chain connects TRBV6-5 to TRBJ2-7; D is perhaps TRBD2 (6 bases). Germline V gene sequence: CDR1 MNHEY, CDR2 SVGAGI. V lost 5 bases, J lost 0 bases, and 11 bases lay in between. The CDR3 length is 14 residues. The CDR3 sequence: CASSRDFSSYEQYF. CDR3 bases: TGTGCCAGCAGTCGGGACTTTAGCTCCTACGAGCAGTACTTC.

The genes are TRBV28 and TRBJ1-4; D is ambiguous. This CDR3 region has 14 residues. Trimming cost V 7 bases and J 1 base, with 10 bases left between them. Looked up from germline, CDR1 is MDHEN and CDR2 is SYDVKM. The CDR3 is CASTWSLTNEKLFF. As DNA, the CDR3 is TGTGCCAGCACCTGGTCCTTAACTAATGAAAAACTGTTTTTT.

This clone was picked up one time. CDR3 coding DNA: TGTGCCAGCATGGGGGGGGACAGACGCAATCAGCCCCAGCATTTT. Its translation is CASMGGDRRNQPQHF. The chain is built from TRBV28 and TRBJ1-5, with 7 bases that match TRBD1. Trimming took 7 bases from V and 2 from J; bases not matched to a gene: 8. There are 15 residues in the CDR3. Germline V gene lookup returns CDR1 MDHEN and CDR2 SYDVKM.

The rearrangement uses TRBV29-1 and TRBJ2-5; TRBD1 agrees at 9 bases. CDR3 length equals 14 residues. Germline V gives CDR1 SQVTM, CDR2 ANQGSEA. Trimming cost V 5 bases and J 4 bases; bases outside gene matches: 8. The CDR3 loop reads CSVTGGGWAETQYF. The CDR3 region has the DNA TGCAGCGTTACAGGGGGCGGTTGGGCAGAGACCCAGTACTTC.

This clone was seen just once. V usage is TRBV5-4 and J usage is TRBJ2-1; TRBD2 matches at 12 bases. Germline CDR1 SGHNT, CDR2 YYREEE (reference sequence). The CDR3 consists of 16 residues. The J segment lost 4 bases and the V segment lost 5 bases, leaving 7 bases of the junction unmatched. The CDR3: CASSPDLAGGYNEQFF. In DNA form, the CDR3 reads TGTGCCAGCAGTCCAGACCTAGCGGGGGGGTACAATGAGCAGTTCTTC.